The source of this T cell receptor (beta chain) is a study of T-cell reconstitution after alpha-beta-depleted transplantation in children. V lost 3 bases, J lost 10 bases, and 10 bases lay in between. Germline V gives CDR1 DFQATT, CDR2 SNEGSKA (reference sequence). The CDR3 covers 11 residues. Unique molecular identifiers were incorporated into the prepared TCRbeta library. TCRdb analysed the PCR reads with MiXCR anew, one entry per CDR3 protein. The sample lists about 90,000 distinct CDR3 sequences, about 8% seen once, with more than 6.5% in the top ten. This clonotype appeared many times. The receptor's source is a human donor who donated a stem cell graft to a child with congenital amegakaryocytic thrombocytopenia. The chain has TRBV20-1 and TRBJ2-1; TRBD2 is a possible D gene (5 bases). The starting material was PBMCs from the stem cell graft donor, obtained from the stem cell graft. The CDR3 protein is CSASRSGEQFF. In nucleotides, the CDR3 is TGCAGTGCTAGTCGATCGGGGGAGCAGTTCTTC.